This T cell receptor beta chain was profiled in a study of T-cell reconstitution after alpha-beta-depleted transplantation in children. Notes on the study in general: Several patients had high TCRbeta diversity at day 60; it came from surviving recipient T cells and thymic progenitors. Several hundred expanded graft clones reportedly gave rise to the alpha-beta T cells present about two months after transplant.

The V gene's germline CDR1 is SQVTM and CDR2 ANQGSEA. The V end was cut by 0 bases, the J end by 5 bases, with 14 bases between. The CDR3 totals 14 residues. On this clonotype itself: Its antigen is unknown.

Using unique molecular identifiers, the investigators prepared the TCRbeta library. TCRdb called the PCR reads again in MiXCR, with one record for every CDR3 protein. The sample shows approximately 210,000 distinct CDR3 sequences, approximately 15% of them seen only once. The chain couples TRBV29-1 to TRBJ2-7; no clear D gene. The sequence derives from a male patient between 2 and 9 years old who had a stem cell transplant for acute lymphoblastic leukemia, so the T cells may come from the graft donor. The sample in question was PBMCs, mostly from graft donor cells, obtained 360 days after TCRalphabeta/CD19-depleted stem cell transplant. The chain's CDR3 is CSVEEGLPRNEQYF. The CDR3 DNA is TGCAGCGTTGAAGAGGGCTTACCAAGAAACGAGCAGTACTTC.